The 29 T cell receptor beta chains below were found in one sample sequenced in a study of blood T cell repertoires in COVID-19. Libraries were prepared by immunoSEQ multiplex PCR; TCRdb keeps only in-frame clonotypes and omits some of them. The sample has 200,000 to 250,000 clones; 90% are singletons. Sequencing input: PBMCs or T cells enriched from blood (not recorded which). The receptors stem from a man younger than 45 who had been exposed to COVID-19.

The chain is built from TRBV21-1 and TRBJ2-6; the table's D call TRBD1 went unverified against the DNA. TRBV21-1 has pseudogene status. The CDR3 has 21 amino acids. Here the CDR3 DNA reads TGTGCCAGCAGCACCTCGCCGACCTCCGGGACAGGGGAATCTGGGGCCAACGTCCTGACTTTC. This codes for CASSTSPTSGTGESGANVLTF.

V and J are TRBV19 and TRBJ1-6; D not certain. V was pared by 5 bases and J by 7 bases, with 12 bases between. There are 14 residues in the CDR3. Germline V gene data show CDR1 as LNHDA and CDR2 as SQIVND (reference sequence). The CDR3 DNA follows: TGTGCCAGTAGTGCCTCCCGGTTCAATTCACCCCTCCACTTT. This sequence encodes CASSASRFNSPLHF.

Remarks on this clone: Other DNA variants within this sample encode the same CDR3. The chain couples TRBV4-1 to TRBJ1-1; D unresolved. Trimming took 1 base from V and 2 from J, leaving 8 bases between them. Germline assignment: CDR1 MGHRA and CDR2 YSYEKL. This CDR3 is built from 14 residues. CDR3 region: CASSQGGVNTEAFF. The CDR3 DNA reads TGCGCCAGCAGCCAAGGAGGAGTAAACACTGAAGCTTTCTTT.

This rearrangement joins TRBV6-2 or TRBV6-3 to TRBJ2-2; D not resolved. The V and J ends lost 2 bases and 5 bases respectively, with 6 bases between them. The CDR3 is 13 amino acids. The germline V gene has CDR1 MNHEY and CDR2 SVGEGT. The CDR3 loop is CASSYRRTGELFF. The DNA of the CDR3 is TGTGCCAGCAGTTACCGTAGAACCGGGGAGCTGTTTTTT.

The gene calls are TRBV6-1 and TRBJ2-7; TRBD1 might be the D (6 bases). The CDR3 is made up of 12 amino acids. V was pared by 3 bases and J by 5 bases, with 8 bases between. CDR1 is MNHNS and CDR2 is SASEGT in the germline V gene. The CDR3 spells CASSDRGHEQYF. The CDR3 bases are TGTGCCAGCAGTGACAGGGGTCACGAGCAGTACTTC.

CDR3 region: CASSEARWGGYNEQFF. Written as DNA, the CDR3 is TGCGCCAGCAGTGAGGCGAGATGGGGGGGATACAATGAGCAGTTCTTC. V usage is TRBV10-2 and J usage is TRBJ2-1; 7 bases map to TRBD2. The germline V gene encodes CDR1 WSHSY and CDR2 SAAADI. With 2 bases clipped from V and 4 bases from J, the junction kept 8 bases outside the gene matches. CDR3 length: 16 residues.

This clone has just a few counts. V gene TRBV7-3 combines with J gene TRBJ1-1; tentative D call: TRBD1 (5 bases). Trimming cost V 5 bases and J 3 bases, with 10 bases left between them. CDR3 size: 13 residues. The germline V gene has CDR1 SGHTA and CDR2 FQGTGA. The CDR3 nucleotides are TGTGCCAGCAGCCGGTCGGGGGACACTGAAGCTTTCTTT. Amino acid sequence: CASSRSGDTEAFF.

The chain recombines TRBV3-1 (or the pseudogene TRBV3-2) with TRBJ2-7, with 8 bases identical to TRBD1. The V gene's germline CDR1 is LGHDT and CDR2 YNNKEL (reference sequence). With V trimmed by 1 base and J by 2 bases, 4 bases remained unmatched. The CDR3 contains 15 residues. Here the CDR3 reads CASSQVRTGPYEQYF. The DNA for the CDR3 is TGTGCCAGCAGCCAAGTGAGGACAGGGCCCTACGAGCAGTACTTC.

This chain uses TRBV11-2 with TRBJ2-3; maybe TRBD2 (6 bases). The CDR3 spans 14 residues. In germline, CDR1 is SGHAT, CDR2 FQNNGV. Trimming left V 1 base short and J 1 base short, with 6 bases between. CDR3: CASSLVAGTDTQYF. The CDR3 nucleotides are TGTGCCAGCAGCTTAGTAGCGGGCACAGATACGCAGTATTTT.

This chain uses TRBV27 with TRBJ1-6; D not certain. The V end was cut by 5 bases, the J end by 8 bases, with 22 bases between. Germline V gene data show CDR1 as MNHEY and CDR2 as SMNVEV (reference sequence). The length of the CDR3 is 17 residues. Here the CDR3 DNA reads TGTGCCAGCAGTCCCCGTGGAGGTTGGGTCGTAGATTCACCCCTCCACTTT. Amino acid sequence: CASSPRGGWVVDSPLHF.

This clone is a singleton in its sample. CDR3 in DNA: TGTGCCACCAGTGATTCTAAGGACAGGGGAGAGACCCAGTACTTC. Protein: CATSDSKDRGETQYF. The chain couples TRBV24-1 to TRBJ2-5, with 9 bases aligning to TRBD1. The V segment lost 2 bases and the J segment 4 bases; nucleotides outside the gene matches: 4. The CDR3 has 15 amino acids. Germline CDR1 KGHDR, CDR2 SFDVKD.

V gene TRBV6-5 combines with J gene TRBJ1-4; 7 positions match TRBD1. CDR1 and CDR2 from the germline V gene are MNHEY and SVGAGI. After removal of 6 bases from V and 10 bases from J, the junction contained 8 bases not matched to a gene. This CDR3 comprises 13 residues. The CDR3 here is CASRQGVGGKLFF. The CDR3 DNA reads as TGTGCCAGCAGGCAGGGGGTGGGGGGAAAACTGTTTTTT.

The CDR3 DNA reads TGCAGCGTTGGGCATAACTATGGCTACACCTTC. Protein sequence: CSVGHNYGYTF. J is TRBJ1-2 and V is TRBV29-1; D is uncertain. The CDR3 spans 11 residues. The germline V gene has CDR1 SQVTM and CDR2 ANQGSEA. V was cut by 4 bases and J by 1 base, with 4 bases left in between.

The J gene is TRBJ1-6, the V gene TRBV5-1, with 7 bases fitting TRBD1. V lost 5 bases to trimming and J lost 3 bases; unmatched junction nucleotides: 5. Germline V gives CDR1 SGHRS, CDR2 YFSETQ. This CDR3 has 15 amino acids. The CDR3 coding sequence is TGCGCCAGCAGTCCACAGGGGAACTATAATTCACCCCTCCACTTT. It is translated as CASSPQGNYNSPLHF. The full variable domain, completed using reference TRBV5-1 and TRBJ1-6, is KAGVTQTPRYLIKTRGQQVTLSCSPISGHRSVSWYQQTPGQGLQFLFEYFSETQRNKGNFPGRFSGRQFSNSRSEMNVSTLELGDSALYLCASSPQGNYNSPLHFGNGTRLTVT.

This chain links TRBV10-3 with TRBJ2-3; the match to TRBD1 covers 10 bases. Trimming took 5 bases from V and 0 from J; bases not matched to a gene: 8. CDR1 ENHRY and CDR2 SYGVKD come from the germline V gene. CDR3 length: 17 amino acids. In nucleotides, the CDR3 is TGTGCCATCAGTCCGGGACAGGGGAAATCTAGCACAGATACGCAGTATTTT. Residues: CAISPGQGKSSTDTQYF.

The V call is TRBV7-9, the J call TRBJ1-2, with 7 bases fitting TRBD1. The CDR3 has 14 residues. CDR1 and CDR2 (germline): SEHNR, FQNEAQ (reference sequence). The V and J ends lost 1 base and 3 bases, in that order; junction bases with no gene match: 2. The CDR3 spells CASSLEGAHYGYTF. The CDR3 region has the DNA TGTGCCAGCAGCTTAGAGGGGGCCCACTATGGCTACACCTTC.

The chain couples TRBV3-1 (or the pseudogene TRBV3-2) to TRBJ2-2, with 7 bases matching TRBD1. The CDR3 totals 15 residues. With 1 base clipped from V and 6 bases from J, the junction kept 5 bases outside the gene matches. Per germline, CDR1 LGHDT and CDR2 YNNKEL (reference sequence). The CDR3 is CASSQGTGVAGELFF. CDR3 DNA: TGTGCCAGCAGCCAAGGGACAGGCGTGGCCGGGGAGCTGTTTTTT.

V gene TRBV5-1 combines with J gene TRBJ1-2; D is ambiguous. The V gene lost 1 base and the J gene lost 4 bases, with 11 bases spanning the gap. Germline V gene sequence: CDR1 SGHRS, CDR2 YFSETQ. The CDR3 contains 14 residues. The DNA for the CDR3 is TGCGCCAGCAGCTTGTTAACTAACGGCTATGGCTACACCTTC. Residues: CASSLLTNGYGYTF.

The chain couples TRBV2 to TRBJ1-1, with D possibly being TRBD1 (5 bases). CDR1 is SNHLY and CDR2 is FYNNEI in the germline V gene. There are 14 residues in the CDR3. Trimming removed 1 base at V and 3 bases at J, with 9 bases between. The CDR3 DNA reads as TGTGCCAGCAGTGAAGGGGGGGTGGACACTGAAGCTTTCTTT. This gives the protein CASSEGGVDTEAFF. Filled out from reference TRBV2 and TRBJ1-1, the complete variable domain reads EPEVTQTPSHQVTQMGQEVILRCVPISNHLYFYWYRQILGQKVEFLVSFYNNEISEKSEIFDDQFSVERPDGSNFTLKIRSTKLEDSAMYFCASSEGGVDTEAFFGQGTRLTVV.

The chain employs TRBV10-1 and TRBJ2-7; possible D gene TRBD1, 5 bases. Germline assignment: CDR1 WNHNN and CDR2 SYGVQD (reference sequence). V dropped 5 bases and J dropped 2 bases, with 10 bases sitting between them. The CDR3 loop spans 13 amino acids. CDR3 nucleotides: TGCGCCAGCAGTAGTTCAGGGACCTACGAGCAGTACTTC. This sequence encodes CASSSSGTYEQYF.

This chain links TRBV24-1 with TRBJ2-3; D might be TRBD1 (6 bases). The CDR3 has 14 amino acids. Germline V gives CDR1 KGHDR, CDR2 SFDVKD. V was shortened by 5 bases and J by 5 bases, with 13 bases between the two germline ends. CDR3 protein: CATSGGQNLDTQYF. CDR3 coding DNA: TGTGCCACCAGTGGAGGACAGAACCTAGATACGCAGTATTTT.

This chain connects TRBV7-2 to TRBJ2-1; TRBD1 might be the D (5 bases). Germline-derived CDR1 and CDR2 are SGHTA and FQGNSA. With 3 bases removed from V and 0 bases from J, the gap between germline ends came to 15 bases. This CDR3 region has 17 residues. CDR3 sequence (DNA): TGTGCCAGCAGCTTGAATTTGGGGCCCAGCTCCTACAATGAGCAGTTCTTC. This encodes CASSLNLGPSSYNEQFF.

The V gene is TRBV19, the J gene TRBJ1-5, with TRBD1 as a possible D gene (5 bases). V lost 6 bases, J lost 0 bases, and 18 bases lay in between. CDR1 and CDR2 (germline): LNHDA, SQIVND (reference sequence). The CDR3 is 17 amino acids. CDR3 amino acids: CASREGTKDYSNQPQHF. The CDR3 bases are TGTGCCAGTAGGGAAGGGACTAAGGACTATAGCAATCAGCCCCAGCATTTT.

J is TRBJ1-2 and V is TRBV7-9, with D possibly matching TRBD1 (6 bases). The CDR3 covers 15 residues. V was shortened by 5 bases and J by 1 base, with 14 bases between the two germline ends. The germline CDR1 and CDR2 sequences are SEHNR and FQNEAQ (reference sequence). The CDR3 loop is CASSARGGSNYGYTF. The CDR3 bases are TGTGCCAGCAGCGCAAGGGGGGGAAGTAACTATGGCTACACCTTC. The full variable domain, with the rest looked up from reference TRBV7-9 and TRBJ1-2, is DTGVSQNPRHKITKRGQNVTFRCDPISEHNRLYWYRQTLGQGPEFLTYFQNEAQLEKSRLLSDRFSAERPKGSFSTLEIQRTEQGDSAMYLCASSARGGSNYGYTFGSGTRLTVV.

The chain has TRBV6-2 or TRBV6-3 and TRBJ2-5; D is ambiguous. This CDR3 contains 14 residues. Deletions cut 2 bases from V and 2 bases from J, with 9 bases between. The V gene's germline CDR1 is MNHEY and CDR2 SVGEGT. The CDR3 reads CASSYGPVQETQYF. In nucleotides, the CDR3 is TGTGCCAGCAGTTACGGGCCGGTACAAGAGACCCAGTACTTC.

CDR3: CASSSSGKLFF. DNA for the CDR3: TGTGCCAGTAGTTCCTCAGGGAAACTGTTTTTT. This chain connects TRBV19 to TRBJ1-4, with a weak D call TRBD1 (5 bases). With 5 bases removed from V and 11 bases from J, the gap between germline ends came to 9 bases. This CDR3 has 11 residues. CDR1 LNHDA and CDR2 SQIVND come from the germline V gene (reference sequence).

The chain joins TRBV2 to TRBJ2-7; D is unresolved. With 5 bases removed from V and 7 bases from J, the gap between germline ends came to 6 bases. The CDR3 extends over 10 amino acids. Germline CDR1 and CDR2: SNHLY and FYNNEI. The CDR3 protein is CASSSREQYF. CDR3 DNA: TGTGCCAGCAGTTCGAGGGAGCAGTACTTC.

The chain joins TRBV4-1 to TRBJ2-1; TRBD2 matches at 12 bases. Losses at the gene ends were 2 bases for V and 6 bases for J; bases not matched to a gene: 5. The CDR3 is made up of 16 amino acids. The germline gives CDR1 MGHRA, CDR2 YSYEKL. The DNA for the CDR3 is TGCGCCAGCAGCCAACCACTAGCGGGGGGATCCAATGAGCAGTTCTTC. Translation: CASSQPLAGGSNEQFF.

V is TRBV19 and J is TRBJ1-1; a possible D gene is TRBD1 (6 bases). In germline, CDR1 is LNHDA, CDR2 SQIVND (reference sequence). The CDR3 length is 14 residues. V was clipped by 7 bases and J by 3 bases, with 15 bases between them. The CDR3 loop is CASKGWGPDTEAFF. CDR3 in DNA: TGTGCCAGTAAAGGTTGGGGGCCGGACACTGAAGCTTTCTTT.